Sequencing of this T cell receptor beta chain was carried out in a study of cytomegalovirus exposure and HLA in healthy donors. This clone was seen a handful of times. In germline, CDR1 is LNHNV, CDR2 YYDKDF (reference sequence). CDR3 size: 15 residues. V shed 0 bases and J 6 bases; nucleotides not matched to a gene: 4. Primers for the PCR totalled 60 Vbeta and 13 Jbeta. This table comes from immunoSEQ multiplex PCR, and its TCRdb copy is limited to in-frame clones, with some not included. The repertoire has some 130,000 clones, about four fifths of them found once; the top ten carry 0.9% to 1.2%. The sample taken for sequencing was PBMCs. The chain couples TRBV15 to TRBJ2-1; TRBD1 matches at 8 bases. The sequence was collected from a male donor in good health and CMV-seronegative. CDR3: CATSRDRDRPNEQFF. The CDR3 DNA sequence: TGTGCCACCAGCAGAGATCGGGACAGGCCCAATGAGCAGTTCTTC.